This T cell receptor beta chain was sequenced during a study of blood T cell repertoires in COVID-19. On the study more broadly: The study drew acute and convalescent COVID-19 samples from the United States, Italy and Spain. Nucleic acid was either cDNA or gDNA, and it came from T cells, B-cell-depleted T cells, or PBMCs.

The protocol was immunoSEQ multiplex PCR, while the TCRdb copy is restricted to in-frame clones and leaves out a portion. This table holds roughly 500,000 clones, 88% found once. Participant age was about 18 to 95 years, and participants resided in roughly 24 US areas. Two consecutive negative NP/OP PCR tests, clearance, or resolved symptoms defined Cohort 3 recovery. Germline V gene sequence: CDR1 LGHDT, CDR2 YNNKEL (reference sequence). V was cut by 1 base and J by 8 bases, with 11 bases left in between. The CDR3 runs 13 residues. The chain recombines TRBV3-1 (or the pseudogene TRBV3-2) with TRBJ1-2; possibly TRBD1 for D (5 bases). This receptor was identified in a woman in her sixties who had recovered from COVID-19. Material: PBMCs or T cells enriched from blood (not recorded which). CDR3 DNA: TGTGCCAGCAGCCAAGGGGGGGAGAGGGGCTACACCTTC. Protein product: CASSQGGERGYTF.